One and the same sample provided the 10 T cell receptor beta chains below, sequenced in a study of blood T cell repertoires in COVID-19. TCRdb's copy holds only in-frame clones and misses some; the assay was immunoSEQ multiplex PCR. Of just over 70,000 clones in the sample, roughly 89% were seen once. The sample was peripheral blood. All receptors come from a human donor in a cohort sampled during active COVID-19.

The chain employs TRBV5-1 and TRBJ1-1; D is undetermined. Trimming took 1 base from V and 7 from J, leaving 14 bases between them. The CDR3 spans 14 residues. CDR1 and CDR2 (germline): SGHRS, YFSETQ. The CDR3 coding sequence is TGCGCCAGCAGCTTGAGGTGGGCCGCCGATGAAGCTTTCTTT. It translates to CASSLRWAADEAFF. Full variable domain (remainder filled in from reference TRBV5-1 and TRBJ1-1): KAGVTQTPRYLIKTRGQQVTLSCSPISGHRSVSWYQQTPGQGLQFLFEYFSETQRNKGNFPGRFSGRQFSNSRSEMNVSTLELGDSALYLCASSLRWAADEAFFGQGTRLTVV.

This sequence joins TRBV11-2 and TRBJ1-1; a weak D match, TRBD1 (6 bases). The V end lost 5 bases, the J end lost 1 base, and 20 bases lay between the germline ends. The CDR3 has 17 amino acids. The germline V gene has CDR1 SGHAT and CDR2 FQNNGV. This chain's CDR3 is CASSKPYLDRKNTEAFF. CDR3 bases: TGTGCCAGCAGCAAACCCTACTTGGACAGAAAGAACACTGAAGCTTTCTTT.

The chain couples TRBV4-1 to TRBJ1-2, with unresolved D. The CDR3 is 15 amino acids. Trimming took off 0 bases at V and 3 bases at J, with 11 bases between the two ends. CDR1 and CDR2 from the germline V gene are MGHRA and YSYEKL. The CDR3 sequence: CASSQDSRVYYGYTF. The CDR3 DNA reads TGCGCCAGCAGCCAAGATAGCCGGGTTTACTATGGCTACACCTTC.

The chain has TRBV9 and TRBJ1-5; D is uncertain. V was shortened by 3 bases and J by 6 bases, with 7 bases between the two germline ends. CDR1 and CDR2 (germline): SGDLS, YYNGEE. The CDR3 is 12 residues long. CDR3 nucleotide sequence: TGTGCCAGCAGCGGGGCGGGTCAGCCCCAGCATTTT. This translates into CASSGAGQPQHF.

This sequence joins TRBV11-2 and TRBJ1-6, with D hard to call. Deletions cut 3 bases from V and 6 bases from J, with 15 bases between. The CDR3 has 16 amino acids. Germline values: CDR1 SGHAT, CDR2 FQNNGV. The CDR3 nucleotides read TGTGCCAGCAGCTTGTGGGCGGGGAGAGGTAATTCACCCCTCCACTTT. Residues: CASSLWAGRGNSPLHF. Supplemented by reference TRBV11-2 and TRBJ1-6, the full variable domain reads EAGVAQSPRYKIIEKRQSVAFWCNPISGHATLYWYQQILGQGPKLLIQFQNNGVVDDSQLPKDRFSAERLKGVDSTLKIQPAKLEDSAVYLCASSLWAGRGNSPLHFGNGTRLTVT.

V is TRBV28 and J is TRBJ1-5, with D tentatively TRBD1 (5 bases). Trimming pared 2 bases from V and 1 base from J, leaving 6 bases between. CDR1 and CDR2 (germline): MDHEN, SYDVKM. This CDR3 region has 14 residues. Here the CDR3 reads CASSLNRSNQPQHF. CDR3 in DNA: TGTGCCAGCAGTTTAAACAGGAGCAATCAGCCCCAGCATTTT.

V and J are TRBV7-3 and TRBJ2-6; no definite D call. V lost 3 bases to trimming and J lost 0 bases, with 6 bases between them. CDR1 and CDR2 from the germline V gene are SGHTA and FQGTGA. The CDR3 consists of 15 residues. The CDR3 sequence: CASSFYSSGANVLTF. The CDR3 bases are TGTGCCAGCAGCTTCTACAGCTCTGGGGCCAACGTCCTGACTTTC.

The V call is TRBV10-2, the J call TRBJ1-5, with unresolved D. This CDR3 comprises 15 residues. V was pared by 8 bases and J by 9 bases, with 23 bases between. Germline V gene data show CDR1 as WSHSY and CDR2 as SAAADI. CDR3: CASSPDPTSAGPQHF. The DNA for the CDR3 is TGCGCCAGCTCCCCAGATCCGACGAGCGCGGGGCCCCAGCATTTT.

The chain uses TRBV28 and TRBJ1-1, with 7 bases aligning to TRBD1. This CDR3 has 13 residues. V dropped 8 bases and J dropped 6; count of bases not matched to a gene: 9. Germline CDR1 is MDHEN and CDR2 is SYDVKM. The CDR3 region has the DNA TGTGCCAGCTCCGAGGTGCAGGGGGCTGAAGCTTTCTTT. Translating gives CASSEVQGAEAFF.

The V and J genes are TRBV4-1 and TRBJ2-7; D gene uncertain. CDR1 and CDR2 from the germline V gene are MGHRA and YSYEKL. V was trimmed by 1 base and J by 0 bases, leaving 10 bases between them. The CDR3 has 15 residues. This chain's CDR3 is CASSQADHSSYEQYF. The CDR3 bases are TGCGCCAGCAGCCAAGCCGACCACAGCTCCTACGAGCAGTACTTC.